The following is a T cell receptor (beta chain) sequence with its context. Antigen specificity is unknown. Some clones are missing from TCRdb's copy, which holds only in-frame ones; the method was immunoSEQ multiplex PCR. The sample records tens of thousands of clones, approximately 82% being singletons. The data derive from a study of lymphopenia after photon versus proton radiotherapy. Study results and caveats: Post-nadir TCR diversity decline inversely tracked overall survival among those who died. Relative stability marked proton patients; photon patients lost diversity and naive cells. Better survival with proton therapy was suggested as possible, not demonstrated. Oligoclonal CD8+ Temra expansion after nadir drove photon patients' diversity drop.

Trimming took off 8 bases at V and 0 bases at J, with 14 bases between the two ends. CDR3 size: 15 residues. Per the germline V gene, CDR1 is SGHDN and CDR2 is FVKESK. The sequence came from a man between 60 and 75 years old with pancreatic cancer. The specimen was peripheral blood, collected from a patient treated with proton-based radiotherapy. The chain has TRBV14 and TRBJ2-1; no clear D gene. CDR3 bases: TGTGCCAGCCCCCTCCCGCGTAGCTCCTACAATGAGCAGTTCTTC. Protein sequence: CASPLPRSSYNEQFF.